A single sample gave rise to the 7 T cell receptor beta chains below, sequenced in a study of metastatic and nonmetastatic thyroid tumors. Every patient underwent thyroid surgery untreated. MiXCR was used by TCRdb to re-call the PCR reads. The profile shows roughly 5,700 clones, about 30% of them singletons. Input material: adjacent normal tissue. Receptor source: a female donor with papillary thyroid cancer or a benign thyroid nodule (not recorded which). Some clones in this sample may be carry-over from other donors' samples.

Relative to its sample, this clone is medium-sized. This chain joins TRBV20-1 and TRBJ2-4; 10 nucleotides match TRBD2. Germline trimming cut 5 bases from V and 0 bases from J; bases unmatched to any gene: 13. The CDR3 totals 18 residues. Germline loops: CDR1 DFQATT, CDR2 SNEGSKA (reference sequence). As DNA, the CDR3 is TGCAGTGCTGGAAGACTCCGGACTAGCGGATTAGCCAAAAACATTCAGTACTTC. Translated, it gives CSAGRLRTSGLAKNIQYF.

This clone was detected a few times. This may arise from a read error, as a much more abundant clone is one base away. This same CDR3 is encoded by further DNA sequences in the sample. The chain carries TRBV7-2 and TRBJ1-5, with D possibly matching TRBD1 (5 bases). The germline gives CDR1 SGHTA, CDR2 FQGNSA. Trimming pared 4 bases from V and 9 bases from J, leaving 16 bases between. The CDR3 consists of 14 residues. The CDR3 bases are TGTGCCAGCAGCTCGGGGGGGGGTGTCGGGCCCCAGCATTTT. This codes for CASSSGGGVGPQHF.

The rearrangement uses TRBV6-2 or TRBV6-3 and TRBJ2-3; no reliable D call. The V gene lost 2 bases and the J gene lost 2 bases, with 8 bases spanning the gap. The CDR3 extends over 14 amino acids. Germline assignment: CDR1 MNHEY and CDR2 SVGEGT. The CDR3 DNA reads TGTGCCAGCAGTTACCTCGGACCCACAGATACGCAGTATTTT. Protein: CASSYLGPTDTQYF.

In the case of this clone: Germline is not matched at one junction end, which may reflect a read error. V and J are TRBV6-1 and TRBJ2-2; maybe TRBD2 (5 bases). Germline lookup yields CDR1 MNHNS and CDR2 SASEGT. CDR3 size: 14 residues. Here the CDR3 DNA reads TGTGCCAGCAGGAATCTAGCAGCCACCGGTGAGCTGTTTTTT. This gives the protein CASRNLAATGELFF.

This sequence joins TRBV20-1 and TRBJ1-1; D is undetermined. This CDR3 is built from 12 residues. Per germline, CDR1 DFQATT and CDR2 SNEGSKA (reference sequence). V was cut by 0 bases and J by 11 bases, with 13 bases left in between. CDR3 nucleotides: TGCAGTGCTAGAGATGAGGGTTTCGGGGCTTTCTTT. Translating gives CSARDEGFGAFF.

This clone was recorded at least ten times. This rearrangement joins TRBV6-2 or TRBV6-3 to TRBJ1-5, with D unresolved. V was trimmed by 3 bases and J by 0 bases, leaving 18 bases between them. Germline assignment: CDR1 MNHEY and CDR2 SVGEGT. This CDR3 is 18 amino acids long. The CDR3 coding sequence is TGTGCCAGCAGTTATAGCCAACTAGGATTTTATAGCAATCAGCCCCAGCATTTT. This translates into CASSYSQLGFYSNQPQHF.

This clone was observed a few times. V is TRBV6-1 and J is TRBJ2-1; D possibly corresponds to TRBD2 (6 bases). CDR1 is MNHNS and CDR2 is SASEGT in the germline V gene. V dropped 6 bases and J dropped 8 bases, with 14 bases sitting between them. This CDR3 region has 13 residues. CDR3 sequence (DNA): TGTGCCAGCAGAGACTCGCGGGGCGATGAGCAGTTCTTC. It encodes CASRDSRGDEQFF.